Following are 30 T cell receptor beta chains from one sample sequenced in a study of prognosis after radiotherapy for stage I lung cancer. Using two-round multiplex PCR, the authors amplified TCR beta CDR3 from genomic DNA. Round-one PCR had primers specific to each TRBV and TRBJ gene. TCRdb re-analysed the multiplex PCR reads in MiXCR, keeping a single row per CDR3 protein. The repertoire holds about 13,000 distinct CDR3 sequences, with about 60% as singletons. Source: PBMCs, taken before or after stereotactic body radiation therapy (not recorded which). The origin of the receptors is a donor over 45 with non-small cell lung cancer.

At least ten counts were recorded for this clonotype. No DNA is shown, since the ends of the CDR3 on it are uncertain; the CDR3 is the one TCRdb lists. This chain joins TRBV29-1 and TRBJ2-1; the table's D call, TRBD2, was not checked against the DNA. The CDR3 comprises 14 residues, both ends counted. Germline loops: CDR1 SQVTM, CDR2 ANQGSEA. CDR3: CSVATGTSGRDKFF.

The chain combines TRBV6-5 with TRBJ2-1; the D gene is possibly TRBD1 (5 bases). Trimming took 4 bases from V and 6 from J, leaving 19 bases between them. The CDR3 consists of 16 residues. Germline V gives CDR1 MNHEY, CDR2 SVGAGI. CDR3: CASSWKKGLERNEQFF. DNA of the CDR3: TGTGCCAGCAGTTGGAAGAAGGGGCTTGAACGCAATGAGCAGTTCTTC.

This chain uses TRBV28 with TRBJ2-3; D tentatively fits TRBD1 or TRBD2 (5 bases each). There are 15 residues in the CDR3. Trimming pared 2 bases from V and 2 bases from J, leaving 11 bases between. The germline V gene encodes CDR1 MDHEN and CDR2 SYDVKM. For the CDR3, the DNA is TGTGCCAGCAGTTTAACGGGGACCTACACAGATACGCAGTATTTT. Translated: CASSLTGTYTDTQYF.

In its sample, this clonotype ranks as medium-sized. V usage is TRBV6-9 and J usage is TRBJ2-1, with a tentative D call TRBD2 (6 bases). V gave up 3 bases and J gave up 3 bases, with 18 bases separating them. The CDR3 extends over 17 amino acids. Germline CDR1 and CDR2: MNHGY and SVAAGI. The CDR3 is CASSYSPPEGLYNEQFF. For the CDR3, the DNA is TGTGCCAGCAGTTACTCACCCCCGGAGGGGCTCTACAATGAGCAGTTCTTC.

The rearrangement joins TRBV6-2 or TRBV6-3 to TRBJ1-6; D remains ambiguous. The CDR3 contains 14 residues. Germline values: CDR1 MNHEY, CDR2 SVGEGT. V gave up 5 bases and J gave up 6 bases, with 11 bases separating them. The CDR3 DNA is TGTGCCAGCAGTGGGCGGTCGTTTAATTCACCCCTCCACTTT. It encodes CASSGRSFNSPLHF.

This clonotype has a count of ten or more. This sequence joins TRBV29-1 and TRBJ1-1; TRBD1 matches at 8 bases. Germline V lookup: CDR1 SQVTM, CDR2 ANQGSEA. The CDR3 loop spans 13 amino acids. Unmatched junction bases numbered 2, after V lost 4 bases and J lost 1 base. In nucleotides, the CDR3 is TGCAGCGTTGGGGGGACAGGGAACACTGAAGCTTTCTTT. Amino acid sequence: CSVGGTGNTEAFF.

This clonotype has a single count. The chain uses TRBV6-2 or TRBV6-3 and TRBJ1-1, with D tentatively TRBD1 (6 bases). The CDR3 is 14 residues long. Trimming pared 4 bases from V and 12 bases from J, leaving 21 bases between. Germline V gene sequence: CDR1 MNHEY, CDR2 SVGEGT. The CDR3 loop reads CASSSPQGNEKSFF. The CDR3 nucleotides read TGTGCCAGCAGTTCCCCCCAGGGGAACGAAAAATCTTTCTTT.

The rearrangement joins TRBV30 to TRBJ1-3, with unresolved D. V lost 1 base, J lost 2 bases, and 9 bases lay in between. Germline assignment: CDR1 GTSNPN and CDR2 SVGIG (reference sequence). The CDR3 spans 14 residues. CDR3 nucleotide sequence: TGTGCCTGGAGTGGGACGGTAGCTGGAAACACCATATATTTT. Its translation is CAWSGTVAGNTIYF.

J is TRBJ1-3 and V is TRBV13; D perhaps matches TRBD1 (5 bases). V was cut by 6 bases and J by 0 bases, with 12 bases left in between. The CDR3 covers 15 residues. Germline CDR1 PRHDT, CDR2 FYEKMQ (reference sequence). CDR3 amino acids: CASRGVKNSGNTIYF. The CDR3 coding sequence is TGTGCCAGCAGGGGGGTGAAAAACTCTGGAAACACCATATATTTT. The whole variable domain, remainder taken from reference TRBV13 and TRBJ1-3, is AAGVIQSPRHLIKEKRETATLKCYPIPRHDTVYWYQQGPGQDPQFLISFYEKMQSDKGSIPDRFSAQQFSDYHSELNMSSLELGDSALYFCASRGVKNSGNTIYFGEGSWLTVV.

The CDR3 DNA sequence: TGCAGTGCTATCCGCCGGGGACTAGCGGGAGCTCGTCAGCAGTTCTTC. Its protein product is CSAIRRGLAGARQQFF. The chain uses TRBV20-1 and TRBJ2-1, with 14 bases identical to TRBD2. The CDR3 loop spans 16 amino acids. V trimming: 4 bases; J trimming: 11 bases; junction bases outside the gene matches: 13. Germline V CDR1 and CDR2: DFQATT, SNEGSKA (reference sequence).

About this clonotype: A read error may account for a junction end that differs from germline. The rearrangement joins TRBV12-3 or TRBV12-4 to TRBJ2-1, with no clear D. The CDR3 runs to 11 residues. For the CDR3, the DNA is TGTGCCAGCAGTCACTGGGATGAGCATTTCTTC. Translation: CASSHWDEHFF.

The gene calls are TRBV20-1 and TRBJ2-7; D unclear. The CDR3 runs 13 residues. Trimming took 5 bases from V and 3 from J, leaving 14 bases between them. Germline loops: CDR1 DFQATT, CDR2 SNEGSKA (reference sequence). This CDR3 is CSASLDWFYEQYF. CDR3 coding DNA: TGCAGTGCTTCCCTTGACTGGTTCTACGAGCAGTACTTC.

This clonotype was counted a single time. A much larger clone lies one base from this, so it may be a read error. This sequence joins TRBV5-6 and TRBJ2-2; no reliable D call. Germline CDR1 SGHDT, CDR2 YYEEEE. CDR3 length equals 17 residues. The CDR3 DNA sequence: TGTGCCAGCAGCTTGGTGGGAACCGGGTCCCACACCGGGCAGCTGTTTTTT. It encodes CASSLVGTGSHTGQLFF.

Regarding this clonotype: Compared with germline, one end of the junction differs, possibly owing to a read error. J is TRBJ2-7 and V is TRBV6-1; maybe TRBD1 (6 bases). The CDR3 contains 12 residues. Per the germline V gene, CDR1 is MNHNS and CDR2 is SASEGT. The CDR3 is CASGTGLREHYF. The CDR3 nucleotides are TGTGCCAGCGGAACAGGGTTGCGCGAGCATTACTTC.

This clonotype was recorded many times. This chain's CDR3 is CASSSTGDQPQHF. Here the CDR3 DNA reads TGTGCCAGCAGTTCGACAGGGGATCAGCCCCAGCATTTT. The chain links TRBV12-3 or TRBV12-4 to TRBJ1-5; TRBD1 matches at 8 bases. This CDR3 is 13 amino acids long. Trimming took 4 bases from V and 5 from J; bases not matched to a gene: 1.

Many counts were recorded for this clonotype. The J gene is TRBJ2-2, the V gene TRBV5-1; 8 positions match TRBD1. The CDR3 runs 15 residues. Germline CDR1 and CDR2: SGHRS and YFSETQ. The junction had 5 bases not matched to a gene; V was cut back by 5 bases and J by 2 bases. The DNA for the CDR3 is TGCGCCAGCAGACAGGACAGGGTCAACACCGGGGAGCTGTTTTTT. It specifies CASRQDRVNTGELFF.

As concerns this clonotype: With a far larger clone one base away, a read error is the likely cause. Because the CDR3's place on the DNA is in doubt, the DNA is left out and the CDR3 is given as listed by TCRdb. The V call is TRBV6-8, the J call TRBJ2-2; TRBD2 is taken as the D call from the table, unchecked against the DNA. The CDR3 is 18 residues long, ends included. Germline CDR1 MNHGY, CDR2 SAAAGT. The CDR3 spells CASILGLAGEYGTGELFF.

The gene calls are TRBV6-2 or TRBV6-3 and TRBJ2-7, with 9 bases that match TRBD1. V shed 6 bases, J shed 2 bases, and the junction held 8 bases outside the gene matches. CDR3 length: 15 residues. Germline CDR1 is MNHEY and CDR2 is SVGEGT. CDR3 amino acids: CASRRDRDTAYEQYF. Written as DNA, the CDR3 is TGTGCCAGCAGACGGGACAGGGATACGGCCTACGAGCAGTACTTC.

At least ten counts were recorded for this clonotype. J is TRBJ2-2 and V is TRBV4-1; either TRBD1 or TRBD2 may supply D (5 bases each). Trimming removed 1 base at V and 6 bases at J, with 15 bases between. There are 16 residues in the CDR3. CDR1 is MGHRA, CDR2 YSYEKL, per germline. CDR3 DNA: TGCGCCAGCAGCCAAGGTCGGAGAGGGGCGGCCGGGGAGCTGTTTTTT. This translates into CASSQGRRGAAGELFF.

V usage is TRBV19 and J usage is TRBJ1-2; D uncertain. The CDR3 totals 12 residues. Trimming shortened V by 2 bases and J by 3 bases, and 4 bases separated the two germline ends. In germline, CDR1 is LNHDA, CDR2 SQIVND (reference sequence). Written as DNA, the CDR3 is TGTGCCAGTAGTATACGGGACTATGGCTACACCTTC. Protein: CASSIRDYGYTF.

Turning to this clonotype: A far larger clone lies a single base away; this is likely a read error. V is TRBV6-4 and J is TRBJ1-5, with TRBD1 matching 11 bases. The J segment lost 2 bases and the V segment lost 7 bases, leaving 13 bases of the junction unmatched. Looked up from germline, CDR1 is MRHNA and CDR2 is SNTAGT. This CDR3 has 18 amino acids. CDR3 bases: TGTGCCAGCACCTCCTGGACAGGGGGCGCAAGGGGCAATCAGCCCCAGCATTTT. Translation: CASTSWTGGARGNQPQHF.

This clonotype was seen at least ten times. This chain connects TRBV6-5 to TRBJ2-5; 7 bases map to TRBD2. The CDR3 sequence is 15 residues long. The germline CDR1 and CDR2 sequences are MNHEY and SVGAGI. V shed 3 bases and J 2 bases; nucleotides not matched to a gene: 6. CDR3 in DNA: TGTGCCAGCAGTTATGGGGGAGGGATTCAAGAGACCCAGTACTTC. Translation gives CASSYGGGIQETQYF.

The chain combines TRBV11-2 with TRBJ2-1; 7 bases fit TRBD1. The CDR3 has 16 amino acids. From germline, CDR1 is SGHAT and CDR2 FQNNGV. J gave up 3 bases and V 4 bases, and 9 bases lay outside the gene matches. The CDR3 is CASSSNRGPNYNEQFF. The CDR3 coding sequence is TGTGCCAGCAGCTCAAACAGGGGACCAAACTACAATGAGCAGTTCTTC.

This clonotype was seen at least ten times. The J gene is TRBJ2-2, the V gene TRBV10-3; TRBD1 matches at 8 bases. The V segment lost 0 bases and the J segment 6 bases; nucleotides outside the gene matches: 3. The CDR3 runs to 15 residues. In germline, CDR1 is ENHRY, CDR2 SYGVKD. The DNA for the CDR3 is TGTGCCATCAGTGAGTCCCGGGACAGGCCCGGGGAGCTGTTTTTT. This encodes CAISESRDRPGELFF.

This chain links TRBV6-4 with TRBJ2-7; the D is unclear. The CDR3 covers 14 residues. CDR1 is MRHNA, CDR2 SNTAGT, per germline. Trimming removed 7 bases from V and 4 bases from J, with 17 bases in between. Here the CDR3 DNA reads TGTGCCAGCATTTACGGGCAGAATATGTACGAGCAGTACTTC. Translating it yields CASIYGQNMYEQYF.

By sample share, this clonotype is medium-sized. This sequence joins TRBV20-1 and TRBJ2-1; 8 positions match TRBD1. The CDR3 length is 15 residues. Losses at the gene ends were 0 bases for V and 9 bases for J; bases not matched to a gene: 10. Germline-derived CDR1 and CDR2 are DFQATT and SNEGSKA (reference sequence). The CDR3 DNA reads TGCAGTGCTAGAGATAAGGGGACAGGAATTAGTGAGCAGTTCTTC. This encodes CSARDKGTGISEQFF.

As for this clonotype: Given a far larger clone just one base away, this is likely a sequencing read error. This chain joins TRBV6-8 and TRBJ2-7, with D possibly being TRBD1 or TRBD2 (5 bases each). There are 19 residues in the CDR3. Germline-derived CDR1 and CDR2 are MNHGY and SAAAGT. V lost 7 bases and J 3 bases, leaving 31 bases between the germline ends. Written as DNA, the CDR3 is TGTGCCAGCACCTCCCCAGGGCTAGAGGGAGAGTGGCCCCTCTACGAGCAGTACTTC. It yields the protein CASTSPGLEGEWPLYEQYF.

This clonotype was recorded once. The chain couples TRBV6-2 or TRBV6-3 to TRBJ1-2, with D perhaps TRBD1 (5 bases). V gave up 2 bases and J gave up 4 bases, with 11 bases separating them. This CDR3 contains 14 residues. The germline CDR1 and CDR2 sequences are MNHEY and SVGEGT. The CDR3 nucleotides read TGTGCCAGCAGTTACGGCCGGGGCCGCTATGGCTACACCTTC. This sequence encodes CASSYGRGRYGYTF.

This rearrangement joins TRBV6-2 or TRBV6-3 to TRBJ2-7, with 12 nucleotides matching TRBD2. The V segment lost 1 base and the J segment 7 bases; nucleotides outside the gene matches: 5. This CDR3 region has 15 residues. CDR1 is MNHEY and CDR2 is SVGEGT in the germline V gene. Written as DNA, the CDR3 is TGTGCCAGCAGTTACTTGACTAGCGGGGGTCGGGAGCAGTACTTC. This codes for CASSYLTSGGREQYF.

Comment on this clonotype: Mismatch with germline at one junction end may stem from a read error. The rearrangement uses TRBV6-1 and TRBJ2-3; D not certain. The CDR3 has 15 amino acids. The V gene's germline CDR1 is MNHNS and CDR2 SASEGT. The CDR3 sequence: CASTPRRVSTDTQYF. As DNA, the CDR3 is TGTGCCAGCACCCCCAGACGGGTAAGCACAGATACACAGTATTTT.